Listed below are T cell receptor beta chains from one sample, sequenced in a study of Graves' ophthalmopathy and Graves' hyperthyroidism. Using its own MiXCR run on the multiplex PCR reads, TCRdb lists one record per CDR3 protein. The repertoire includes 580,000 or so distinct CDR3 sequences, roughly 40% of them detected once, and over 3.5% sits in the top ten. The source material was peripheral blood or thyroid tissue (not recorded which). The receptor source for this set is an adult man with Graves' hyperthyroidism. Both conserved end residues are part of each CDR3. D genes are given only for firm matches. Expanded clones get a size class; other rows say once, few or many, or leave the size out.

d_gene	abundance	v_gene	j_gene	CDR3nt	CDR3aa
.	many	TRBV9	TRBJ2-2	TGTGCCAGCAGCGTGGGGGGCGGTAACACCGGGGAGCTGTTTTTT	CASSVGGGNTGELFF
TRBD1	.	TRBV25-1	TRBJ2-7	TGTGCCAGCAGTGGCTTCCGGGACAGGGGGGACTACGAGCAGTACTTC	CASSGFRDRGDYEQYF
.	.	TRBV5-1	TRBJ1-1	TGCGCCAGCAGCTCCCGGGCAGGCGGTAACACTGAAGCTTTCTTT	CASSSRAGGNTEAFF
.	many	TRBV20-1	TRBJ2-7	TGCAGTGCTAGGTCGGGTCTCGAGCAGTACTTC	CSARSGLEQYF
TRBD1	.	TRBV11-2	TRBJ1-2	TGTGCCAGCACCCCGGACAGGGCTAACTATGGCTACACCTTC	CASTPDRANYGYTF
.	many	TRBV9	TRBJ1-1	TGTGCCAGCAGCGTAGATCAGAACACTGAAGCTTTCTTT	CASSVDQNTEAFF
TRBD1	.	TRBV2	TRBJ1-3	TGTGCCAGCAGCGAAGCAAGGACAGGCTCTGGAAACACCATATATTTT	CASSEARTGSGNTIYF
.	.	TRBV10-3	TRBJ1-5	TGTGCCATCAGTGAGTCGGGGGGCAAAGATCAGCCCCAGCATTTT	CAISESGGKDQPQHF
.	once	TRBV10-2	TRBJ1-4	TGCGCCAGCAGTGAGTATGCAGGCAGGAGGGAAAAACTGTTTTTT	CASSEYAGRREKLFF
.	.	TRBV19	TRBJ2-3	TGTGCCAGTAGTGCTTACCCCTCCGCAGGCCGCACAGATACGCAGTATTTT	CASSAYPSAGRTDTQYF
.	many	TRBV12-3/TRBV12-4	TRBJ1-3	TGTGCCAGCAGTGGCCAACAGGGAATTCGTTACTCTGGAAACACCATATATTTT	CASSGQQGIRYSGNTIYF
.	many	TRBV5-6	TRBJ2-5	TGTGCCAGCAGCTTGGACTTGGGAGAGACCCAGTACTTC	CASSLDLGETQYF
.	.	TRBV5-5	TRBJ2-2	TGTGCCAGCACCGATCAAGGAGGGTACACCGGGGAGCTGTTTTTT	CASTDQGGYTGELFF
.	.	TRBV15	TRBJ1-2	TGTGCCAGCAGCTCCCGGACTAGCGGCTACACCTTC	CASSSRTSGYTF
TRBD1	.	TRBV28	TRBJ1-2	TGTGCCAGCAGTCCCAGGGGGGGATGGGACTATGGCTACACCTTC	CASSPRGGWDYGYTF
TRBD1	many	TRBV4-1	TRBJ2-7	TGCGCCAGCAGCCAAGCCCCAGCCGGACAGGGAACCTACGAGCAGTACTTC	CASSQAPAGQGTYEQYF
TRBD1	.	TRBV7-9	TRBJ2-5	TGTGCCAGCAGCTCGGCCGGGACAGGGCCCCAGTACTTC	CASSSAGTGPQYF
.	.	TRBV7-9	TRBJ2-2	TGTGCCAGCAGCCAAGACGGGCCGGGGGCGTACACCGGGGAGCTGTTTTTT	CASSQDGPGAYTGELFF
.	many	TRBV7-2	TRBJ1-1	TGTGCCAGCAGCTTAGCCGGGGTCTTTAACACTGAAGCTTTCTTT	CASSLAGVFNTEAFF
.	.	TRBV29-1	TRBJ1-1	TGCAGCGTTGAAGGTCGGGGGGGGGGGCACACTGAAGCTTTCTTT	CSVEGRGGGHTEAFF
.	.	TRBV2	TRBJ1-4	TGTGCCAGCACCTCAACACCAACTAATGAAAAACTGTTTTTT	CASTSTPTNEKLFF
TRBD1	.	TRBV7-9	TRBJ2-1	TGTGCCAGCAGGGATACTAGGGGGCGCGATGAGCAGTTCTTC	CASRDTRGRDEQFF
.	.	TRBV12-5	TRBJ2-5	TGTGCCAGCAGTTACACAGGGGGGGGGCAAGAGACCCAGTACTTC	CASSYTGGGQETQYF
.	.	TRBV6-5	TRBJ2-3	TGTGCCAGCAGTTACGGCGGGACAAACACAGATACGCAGTATTTT	CASSYGGTNTDTQYF
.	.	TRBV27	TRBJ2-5	TGTGCCAGCAGTTCGTCAGGGAGGGGGTACCTTCAAGAGACCCAGTACTTC	CASSSSGRGYLQETQYF
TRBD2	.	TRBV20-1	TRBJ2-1	TGCAGTGCTAGCGGGCGGGAGAGGTCCTACAATGAGCAGTTCTTC	CSASGRERSYNEQFF
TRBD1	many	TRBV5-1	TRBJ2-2	TGCGCCAGCAGCCCTTCGGACAGGGGGCACGGGGAGCTGTTTTTT	CASSPSDRGHGELFF
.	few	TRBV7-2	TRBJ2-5	TGTGCCAGCAGCTTAGGGCGGGTTACCGGGGAGACCCAGTACTTC	CASSLGRVTGETQYF
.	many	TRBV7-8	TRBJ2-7	TGTGCCAGCAGCCTTGATACGGGGGCGTATGGTGACAACGAGCAGTACTTC	CASSLDTGAYGDNEQYF
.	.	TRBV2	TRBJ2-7	TGTGCCAGCAGCCTGGTTGGTATCTCCTACGGGCAGTACTTC	CASSLVGISYGQYF
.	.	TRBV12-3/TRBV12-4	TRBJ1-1	TGTGCCAGCAGTTGGCCAGGAACGGTGAACACTGAAGCTTTCTTT	CASSWPGTVNTEAFF
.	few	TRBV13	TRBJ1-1	TGTGCCAGCACCAAGTGGGGGGTTTTGAACACTGAAGCTTTCTTT	CASTKWGVLNTEAFF
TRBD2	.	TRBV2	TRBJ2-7	TGTGCCAGCAGTGAAGCGACTAGCGGGAGATACGAGCAGTACTTC	CASSEATSGRYEQYF
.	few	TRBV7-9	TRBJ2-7	TGTGCCAGCAGCCCCCGGGAATCCTACGAGCAGTACTTC	CASSPRESYEQYF
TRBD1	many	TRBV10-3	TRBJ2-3	TGTGCCATCAGTGAGGGGACAGGGACGCAGTATTTT	CAISEGTGTQYF